The present TCR beta chain was sequenced within a study of patients and donors after allogeneic stem cell transplantation. This clonotype ranks as medium-sized. TCRdb reanalysed the RT-PCR reads using MiXCR and keeps one entry per CDR3 protein. The repertoire includes approximately 1,500 distinct CDR3 sequences, roughly 5.5% of them detected once, and roughly 28% sits in the top ten. This CDR3 contains 14 residues. Trimming removed 3 bases from V and 6 bases from J, with 14 bases in between. In germline, CDR1 is MDHEN, CDR2 SYDVKM. The origin of this receptor is a human donor who was either an allogeneic HSCT recipient or a stem cell or donor lymphocyte infusion donor (not recorded which). It is not recorded whose cells these are; they may come from a transplant donor. The chain couples TRBV28 to TRBJ2-5; tentatively, D is TRBD2 (6 bases). Sequencing used blood, either unsorted or a sorted T cell fraction (not recorded which). Here the CDR3 reads CASSFPGAMQTQYF. CDR3 DNA sequence: TGTGCCAGCAGTTTCCCGGGAGCTATGCAGACCCAGTACTTC. The entire variable domain, with the rest obtained from reference TRBV28 and TRBJ2-5, is as follows: DVKVTQSSRYLVKRTGEKVFLECVQDMDHENMFWYRQDPGLGLRLIYFSYDVKMKEKGDIPEGYSVSREKKERFSLILESASTNQTSMYLCASSFPGAMQTQYFGPGTRLLVL.